This record covers a single T cell receptor (beta chain). What this receptor recognizes is not known. No base quality information exists; no much larger clone differs at one position. V is clipped by 5 bases and J by 3 bases, and the sequence between their germline boundaries is 16 bases long. The CDR3 numbers 15 residues from cysteine through phenylalanine. The sequence is cut down to CDR3 DNA, 45 bases in frame from base 1. Based on the germline V gene, the CDR1 and CDR2 sequences are MGHRA and YSYEKL. The entry originates in a study of OX40 agonist ivuxolimab in advanced cancers. As for the study more broadly: Ivuxolimab was a fully human IgG2 agonistic monoclonal antibody targeting the costimulatory receptor OX40 (CD134). Intravenous ivuxolimab was administered to patients every 2 weeks at six dose levels: 0.01, 0.1, 0.3, 1.5, 3 and 10 mg/kg. A male proportion of 82.7% and a mean age of about 60 years, ranging from roughly 23 to 80, were recorded for the dose-escalation cohort. The paper describes the monotherapy dose-escalation part (N = 52 patients) of the phase I trial of ivuxolimab. Of the approximately 50 dose-escalation patients, hepatocellular carcinoma was present in 19, melanoma in around 15, renal cell carcinoma in 9 and head and neck cancer in 9. Partial responses occurred in three dose-escalation patients, of whom one had hepatocellular carcinoma and two had cutaneous melanoma. Patients were allowed to have had prior anti-PD-1, anti-PD-L1 or anti-CTLA-4 therapy, and approximately 40% of the dose-escalation patients had previously received checkpoint inhibitors. The purpose of peripheral TCRbeta sequencing was to test whether ivuxolimab changed TCR sequence diversity and led to clonal T-cell expansion.

What the research found in general, with its limitations: Which antigens the clonally expanded peripheral T cells were specific for was not determined. In the 0.1-3.0 mg/kg groups, partial responders had among the lowest normalized peripheral clonal expansion, particularly in CD8+ T cells. After ivuxolimab, CD8+ T cells had more expanded clones than CD4+ T cells on average. Low levels of normalized T-cell clonal expansion were also seen in some patients who did not respond. At doses of 0.1 to 3.0 mg/kg, clonal expansion of both CD4+ and CD8+ T cells in blood was seen between baseline and week 6.

Genomic DNA was extracted from sorted cells for sequencing of the TCRbeta CDR3 region. TCRbeta CDR3 regions were sequenced using the immunoSEQ Assay. TCRdb obtained this table from immuneACCESS and retained in-frame rearrangements with V and J assigned. These tables miss some clones; where compared with another copy, unresolved V genes account for less than half of the shortfall, and the remainder is unexplained. The sample includes 90,000 to 100,000 clones, with roughly 95% observed a single time. Of the sample, roughly 2% falls within the top ten clones. The trial excluded patients who had a history of autoimmune disease or who were on systemic immunosuppression. Peripheral blood for TCR sequencing was collected from all dose cohorts at baseline, on cycle 4 day 1, and on cycle 7 day 1. The samples were taken from a phase I, first-in-human, multicenter, open-label dose-escalation trial of ivuxolimab. Adults with locally advanced or metastatic melanoma, renal cell, hepatocellular, or head and neck squamous cell carcinoma were enrolled in the trial. CD4+ and CD8+ T cells were sorted separately from peripheral blood before TCR sequencing.

The TCR sequence derives from an adult with an advanced solid tumor such as melanoma, head and neck, liver or kidney cancer. The sequence joins TRBV4-1 to TRBJ2-5; 6 matching bases give a weak D call of TRBD2. The sample in question was CD4+ or CD8+ T cells sorted from blood, obtained in a trial of the OX40 agonist ivuxolimab. The nucleotide sequence is given as TGCGCCAGCAGCAATAGGAGGGCGGGTGAAGAGACCCAGTACTTC. This yields the protein CASSNRRAGEETQYF.